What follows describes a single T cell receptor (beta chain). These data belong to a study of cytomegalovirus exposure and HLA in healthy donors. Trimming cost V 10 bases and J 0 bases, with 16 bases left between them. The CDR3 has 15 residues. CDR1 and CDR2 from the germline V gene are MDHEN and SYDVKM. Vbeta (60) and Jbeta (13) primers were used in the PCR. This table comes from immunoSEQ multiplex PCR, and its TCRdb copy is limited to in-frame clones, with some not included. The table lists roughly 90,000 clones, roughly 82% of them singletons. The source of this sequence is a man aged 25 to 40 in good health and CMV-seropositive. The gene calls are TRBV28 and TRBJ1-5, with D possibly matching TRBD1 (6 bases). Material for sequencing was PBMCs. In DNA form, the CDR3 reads TGTGCCATCAAACAGGGACGAAATAGCAATCAGCCCCAGCATTTT. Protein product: CAIKQGRNSNQPQHF.